The 17 T cell receptor beta chains given below trace back to one sample, sequenced in a study of T cell responses to AZD1222 COVID-19 vaccine. Repertoires were generated with immunoSEQ multiplex PCR, while TCRdb's copy carries only in-frame clones and drops some. The table has about 86,000 clones, 70% to 90% seen once. The material sequenced was peripheral blood, taken 28 days after the second AZD1222 dose. These receptors were obtained from an adult who received the AZD1222 COVID-19 vaccine.

DNA of the CDR3: TGTGCCGCCGGAGGGGGCGGCACTGAAGCTTTCTTT. Protein product: CAAGGGGTEAFF. The chain has TRBV2 and TRBJ1-1; 7 bases fit TRBD1. This CDR3 contains 12 residues. CDR1 and CDR2 from the germline V gene are SNHLY and FYNNEI. The V gene end was trimmed by 11 bases and the J gene end by 4 bases; junction bases not matched to a gene: 7. The complete variable domain, with remaining parts taken from reference TRBV2 and TRBJ1-1, reads EPEVTQTPSHQVTQMGQEVILRCVPISNHLYFYWYRQILGQKVEFLVSFYNNEISEKSEIFDDQFSVERPDGSNFTLKIRSTKLEDSAMYFCAAGGGGTEAFFGQGTRLTVV.

This chain's CDR3 is CASSPGAGTYEQYF. CDR3 DNA: TGCGCCAGCAGCCCTGGGGCGGGGACCTACGAGCAGTACTTC. V and J are TRBV4-1 and TRBJ2-7; a weak D match, TRBD2 (6 bases). The germline V gene encodes CDR1 MGHRA and CDR2 YSYEKL. V lost 4 bases to trimming and J lost 2 bases, with 12 bases between them. This CDR3 comprises 14 residues.

This sequence joins TRBV7-9 and TRBJ2-7; TRBD1 or TRBD2 may be the D gene (5 bases each). V lost 4 bases and J lost 7, with 14 bases in between. This CDR3 has 13 amino acids. Germline V gene lookup returns CDR1 SEHNR and CDR2 FQNEAQ (reference sequence). CDR3 sequence (DNA): TGTGCCAGCAGCTGGGACGGGACGTGGGAGCAGTACTTC. Protein sequence: CASSWDGTWEQYF.

The chain carries TRBV2 and TRBJ1-4, with a weak D call TRBD1 (5 bases). Trimming shortened V by 2 bases and J by 8 bases, and 15 bases separated the two germline ends. This CDR3 comprises 15 residues. Germline V lookup: CDR1 SNHLY, CDR2 FYNNEI. The CDR3 nucleotides are TGTGCCAGCAGTGAACGAATCCAGGGCGGGGAAAAACTGTTTTTT. Residues: CASSERIQGGEKLFF. Looking up the rest from reference TRBV2 and TRBJ1-4 gives the full variable domain: EPEVTQTPSHQVTQMGQEVILRCVPISNHLYFYWYRQILGQKVEFLVSFYNNEISEKSEIFDDQFSVERPDGSNFTLKIRSTKLEDSAMYFCASSERIQGGEKLFFGSGTQLSVL.

This rearrangement joins TRBV14 to TRBJ2-4, with unresolved D. V dropped 0 bases and J dropped 13 bases, with 13 bases sitting between them. This CDR3 has 13 amino acids. Germline V CDR1 and CDR2: SGHDN, FVKESK. CDR3 in DNA: TGTGCCAGCAGCCAAGATCCCGGCTCACCCCAGTACTTC. Translating gives CASSQDPGSPQYF.

This clone turned up a few times. V gene TRBV6-4 combines with J gene TRBJ2-3, with TRBD1 identical over 10 bases. CDR3 length: 15 residues. J gave up 4 bases and V 0 bases, and 1 base lay outside the gene matches. CDR1 MRHNA and CDR2 SNTAGT come from the germline V gene. The CDR3 reads CASSDSTGGADTQYF. As DNA, the CDR3 is TGTGCCAGCAGTGACTCGACAGGGGGCGCAGATACGCAGTATTTT.

The V gene is TRBV9, the J gene TRBJ1-4, with a weak D call TRBD1 (6 bases). CDR1 SGDLS and CDR2 YYNGEE come from the germline V gene. The ends were cut back, 0 bases at V and 8 bases at J, with 17 bases in the middle. CDR3 length: 16 amino acids. CDR3 loop: CASSVGVGGRAEKLFF. DNA of the CDR3: TGTGCCAGCAGCGTAGGGGTAGGGGGTCGGGCGGAAAAACTGTTTTTT.

The chain employs TRBV6-2 or TRBV6-3 and TRBJ1-2, with 7 positions matching TRBD1. This CDR3 has 13 amino acids. V was pared by 2 bases and J by 4 bases, with 1 base of the junction left unmatched. Germline CDR1 and CDR2: MNHEY and SVGEGT. The CDR3, as DNA: TGTGCCAGCAGTTACCGGGACAGCTATGGCTACACCTTC. As protein: CASSYRDSYGYTF.

This clone has at least ten counts. The V and J genes are TRBV30 and TRBJ2-1; possibly TRBD2 for D (5 bases). Looked up from germline, CDR1 is GTSNPN and CDR2 is SVGIG (reference sequence). The CDR3 is 13 amino acids. V gave up 5 bases and J gave up 3 bases, with 11 bases separating them. CDR3 nucleotides: TGTGCCTGGGGACTTTTTGGCTACAATGAGCAGTTCTTC. This encodes CAWGLFGYNEQFF.

This chain uses TRBV9 with TRBJ1-5; weak D call: TRBD1 (5 bases). The germline CDR1 and CDR2 sequences are SGDLS and YYNGEE. V lost 4 bases and J lost 7, with 15 bases in between. There are 14 residues in the CDR3. The CDR3 loop reads CASSPGPGDQPQHF. The CDR3 DNA sequence: TGTGCCAGCAGCCCCGGACCTGGGGACCAGCCCCAGCATTTT.

This clone was observed a handful of times. The V gene is TRBV2, the J gene TRBJ1-2; tentatively, D is TRBD1 (6 bases). CDR3 length: 13 amino acids. The germline CDR1 and CDR2 sequences are SNHLY and FYNNEI. Trimming left V 6 bases short and J 2 bases short, with 10 bases between. The CDR3: CASRTTGNYGYTF. In DNA form, the CDR3 reads TGTGCCAGCAGGACTACAGGGAACTATGGCTACACCTTC.

The chain links TRBV4-1 to TRBJ2-1, with 13 positions matching TRBD2. CDR1 is MGHRA and CDR2 is YSYEKL in the germline V gene. V lost 7 bases, J lost 2 bases, and 11 bases stayed unmatched. The CDR3 has 18 amino acids. CDR3 amino acids: CASTRTSGSPSPYNEQFF. Written as DNA, the CDR3 is TGCGCCAGCACCCGGACTAGCGGGAGCCCTTCGCCCTACAATGAGCAGTTCTTC.

This clone was observed once. This sequence joins TRBV6-5 and TRBJ2-3; D is ambiguous. V lost 2 bases to trimming and J lost 6 bases, with 3 bases between them. The CDR3 sequence is 11 residues long. Germline values: CDR1 MNHEY, CDR2 SVGAGI. CDR3 nucleotides: TGTGCCAGCAGTTACGGTGATACGCAGTATTTT. This encodes CASSYGDTQYF.

The genes are TRBV6-2 or TRBV6-3 and TRBJ1-1; D gene ambiguous. The length of the CDR3 is 13 residues. Germline V lookup: CDR1 MNHEY, CDR2 SVGEGT. V dropped 2 bases and J dropped 1 base, with 5 bases sitting between them. The CDR3 DNA is TGTGCCAGCAGTTACGGCAGGAACACTGAAGCTTTCTTT. Translated, it gives CASSYGRNTEAFF.

Notes on this clone: One end of the junction varies from germline; a read error may be responsible. CDR3 amino acids: CASSATRVMLF. As DNA, the CDR3 is TGTGCCAGCAGTGCGACCCGGGTAATGCTCTTC. The chain has TRBV28 and TRBJ2-1, with D hard to call. Germline CDR1 MDHEN, CDR2 SYDVKM. The CDR3 totals 11 residues.

The chain joins TRBV19 to TRBJ2-5; 7 nucleotides agree with TRBD2. Germline V CDR1 and CDR2: LNHDA, SQIVND (reference sequence). Germline trimming cut 5 bases from V and 4 bases from J; bases unmatched to any gene: 4. This CDR3 contains 13 residues. CDR3: CASSPSGAETQYF. The CDR3 DNA is TGTGCCAGTAGTCCCAGCGGGGCAGAGACCCAGTACTTC.

The chain carries TRBV29-1 and TRBJ1-2, with 7 bases aligning to TRBD1. V was clipped by 1 base and J by 4 bases; unmatched bases: 6. This CDR3 has 14 residues. Germline loops: CDR1 SQVTM, CDR2 ANQGSEA. CDR3: CSVEGQGLPYGYTF. CDR3 in DNA: TGCAGCGTTGAAGGACAGGGTCTGCCCTATGGCTACACCTTC.